These 18 T cell receptor beta chains came from one sample sequenced in a study of cytotoxic CD8 clonotypes in ibrutinib-treated CLL. Repertoires were generated with immunoSEQ multiplex PCR, while TCRdb's copy carries only in-frame clones and drops some. The table lists roughly 200,000 clones, roughly 73% of them singletons. Sequencing used PBMCs, obtained after 12 months of ibrutinib treatment. These TCRs come from a human donor with chronic lymphocytic leukemia.

The V and J genes are TRBV2 and TRBJ1-2, with D uncertain. V was trimmed by 3 bases and J by 8 bases, leaving 10 bases between them. Germline CDR1 is SNHLY and CDR2 is FYNNEI. The CDR3 sequence is 12 residues long. CDR3 in amino acids: CASSDGWGGYTF. The CDR3 DNA is TGTGCCAGCAGTGATGGATGGGGAGGCTACACCTTC.

The chain combines TRBV4-2 with TRBJ2-7; TRBD2 agrees at 12 bases. The CDR3 is made up of 17 amino acids. Per the germline V gene, CDR1 is LGHNA and CDR2 is YNFKEQ. The junction had 4 bases not matched to a gene; V was cut back by 0 bases and J by 1 base. CDR3 region: CASSQDWTSGVSYEQYF. The CDR3 nucleotides read TGTGCCAGCAGCCAAGACTGGACTAGCGGGGTGTCCTACGAGCAGTACTTC.

The CDR3, as DNA: TGTGCCTGGAGTGTCGGGACAGCGCGTCAGCCCCAGCATTTT. Amino acid sequence: CAWSVGTARQPQHF. This chain connects TRBV30 to TRBJ1-5; 7 nucleotides align to TRBD1. The CDR3 loop spans 14 amino acids. The junction had 5 bases not matched to a gene; V was cut back by 0 bases and J by 6 bases. Germline CDR1 is GTSNPN and CDR2 is SVGIG (reference sequence).

The chain joins TRBV7-9 to TRBJ1-2, with TRBD1 identical over 8 bases. J was trimmed by 8 bases and V by 5 bases; bases with no gene match: 4. Germline loops: CDR1 SEHNR, CDR2 FQNEAQ (reference sequence). The CDR3 totals 12 residues. The CDR3 protein is CASSPSGGGYTF. CDR3 in DNA: TGTGCCAGCAGCCCCTCAGGGGGCGGCTACACCTTC. Together with reference TRBV7-9 and TRBJ1-2, the CDR3 gives the full variable domain: DTGVSQNPRHKITKRGQNVTFRCDPISEHNRLYWYRQTLGQGPEFLTYFQNEAQLEKSRLLSDRFSAERPKGSFSTLEIQRTEQGDSAMYLCASSPSGGGYTFGSGTRLTVV.

The chain carries TRBV7-8 and TRBJ1-4; D perhaps matches TRBD1 (6 bases). In germline, CDR1 is SGHVS, CDR2 FQNEAQ. V was cut by 6 bases and J by 8 bases, with 19 bases left in between. The CDR3 consists of 15 residues. The CDR3 DNA follows: TGTGCCAGCAGTCGGCTAACAGGGACTCTGGAAAAACTGTTTTTT. Translated: CASSRLTGTLEKLFF. Filled out from reference TRBV7-8 and TRBJ1-4, the complete variable domain reads GAGVSQSPRYKVAKRGQDVALRCDPISGHVSLFWYQQALGQGPEFLTYFQNEAQLDKSGLPSDRFFAERPEGSVSTLKIQRTQQEDSAVYLCASSRLTGTLEKLFFGSGTQLSVL.

This clone was observed a single time. V and J are TRBV7-9 and TRBJ1-1, with D possibly being TRBD1 (6 bases). Trimming pared 5 bases from V and 11 bases from J, leaving 15 bases between. The CDR3 extends over 12 amino acids. The germline gives CDR1 SEHNR, CDR2 FQNEAQ (reference sequence). CDR3 nucleotides: TGTGCCAGCAGCACGAACAGGGAATGGGCTTTCTTT. Amino acid sequence: CASSTNREWAFF. The whole variable domain, remainder taken from reference TRBV7-9 and TRBJ1-1, is DTGVSQNPRHKITKRGQNVTFRCDPISEHNRLYWYRQTLGQGPEFLTYFQNEAQLEKSRLLSDRFSAERPKGSFSTLEIQRTEQGDSAMYLCASSTNREWAFFGQGTRLTVV.

This clone was counted a single time. The rearrangement uses TRBV28 and TRBJ1-2; possible D gene TRBD1, 5 bases. Trimming took off 5 bases at V and 2 bases at J, with 12 bases between the two ends. The CDR3 contains 14 residues. Germline CDR1 reads MDHEN; CDR2 reads SYDVKM. CDR3 nucleotides: TGTGCCAGCAGTACGATAGGGGCCAACTATGGCTACACCTTC. Translating gives CASSTIGANYGYTF.

The rearrangement links TRBV6-5 to TRBJ2-3; D is ambiguous. Germline V gives CDR1 MNHEY, CDR2 SVGAGI. CDR3 length: 14 amino acids. V dropped 4 bases and J dropped 3 bases, with 11 bases sitting between them. CDR3 sequence (DNA): TGTGCCAGCAGTTGGGGATTCGGAACAGATACGCAGTATTTT. Translated: CASSWGFGTDTQYF.

The rearrangement joins TRBV2 to TRBJ2-7; 8 bases fit TRBD1. This CDR3 is 13 amino acids long. CDR1 and CDR2 from the germline V gene are SNHLY and FYNNEI. Unmatched junction bases numbered 12, after V lost 8 bases and J lost 9 bases. The CDR3 region has the DNA TGTGCCAGCGGGACAGGCTATCATGGGGGGCAGTACTTC. It yields the protein CASGTGYHGGQYF.

CDR3 DNA sequence: TGCGCCAGCAGCTTGAAGGGGGCTGAAGCTTTCTTT. Translating gives CASSLKGAEAFF. The chain employs TRBV5-1 and TRBJ1-1; TRBD1 might be the D (6 bases). Germline V gene lookup returns CDR1 SGHRS and CDR2 YFSETQ. The ends were cut back, 1 base at V and 6 bases at J, with 7 bases in the middle. The CDR3 is made up of 12 amino acids. Looking up the rest from reference TRBV5-1 and TRBJ1-1 gives the full variable domain: KAGVTQTPRYLIKTRGQQVTLSCSPISGHRSVSWYQQTPGQGLQFLFEYFSETQRNKGNFPGRFSGRQFSNSRSEMNVSTLELGDSALYLCASSLKGAEAFFGQGTRLTVV.

As to this clone: Sequence at one end of the junction differs from germline and may be a read error. This sequence joins TRBV20-1 and TRBJ2-7; D is ambiguous. Germline V gene data show CDR1 as DFQATT and CDR2 as SNEGSKA (reference sequence). There are 11 residues in the CDR3. This chain's CDR3 is CSVRDQYEQYF. CDR3 nucleotides: TGCAGTGTTAGAGACCAATACGAGCAGTACTTC.

This clone showed up just once. CDR3: CASSWGTAWNEQYF. CDR3 DNA: TGCGCCAGCAGCTGGGGGACAGCTTGGAACGAGCAGTACTTC. The V and J genes are TRBV5-1 and TRBJ2-7, with TRBD1 matching over 7 bases. This CDR3 contains 14 residues. Looked up from germline, CDR1 is SGHRS and CDR2 is YFSETQ. V lost 3 bases, J lost 5 bases, and 8 bases stayed unmatched.

The chain links TRBV6-5 to TRBJ1-5; D is uncertain. V lost 0 bases and J 5 bases, leaving 5 bases between the germline ends. The germline gives CDR1 MNHEY, CDR2 SVGAGI. The CDR3 spans 13 residues. CDR3 coding DNA: TGTGCCAGCAGTTACTCATCTTATCAGCCCCAGCATTTT. This sequence encodes CASSYSSYQPQHF.

This chain connects TRBV11-2 to TRBJ2-1; 8 bases line up with TRBD2. The V gene's germline CDR1 is SGHAT and CDR2 FQNNGV. This CDR3 is 15 amino acids long. After removal of 5 bases from V and 4 bases from J, the junction contained 7 bases not matched to a gene. The CDR3, as DNA: TGTGCCAGCAGCCCCGGGACTAGTAGGTACAATGAGCAGTTCTTC. Translated, it gives CASSPGTSRYNEQFF. Variable domain in full (rest from reference TRBV11-2 and TRBJ2-1): EAGVAQSPRYKIIEKRQSVAFWCNPISGHATLYWYQQILGQGPKLLIQFQNNGVVDDSQLPKDRFSAERLKGVDSTLKIQPAKLEDSAVYLCASSPGTSRYNEQFFGPGTRLTVL.

CDR3 amino acids: CAISDGLQETQYF. CDR3 coding DNA: TGTGCCATCAGTGACGGGCTACAAGAGACCCAGTACTTC. This chain uses TRBV10-3 with TRBJ2-5; D gene unclear. Per germline, CDR1 ENHRY and CDR2 SYGVKD. Deletions cut 3 bases from V and 2 bases from J, with 7 bases between. This CDR3 contains 13 residues.

The CDR3 here is CASSDLSITPPVATNEKLFF. In DNA, the CDR3 is TGCGCCAGCAGTGATTTATCAATAACCCCACCTGTTGCAACTAATGAAAAACTGTTTTTT. This chain uses TRBV10-2 with TRBJ1-4, with no clear D. Germline V gives CDR1 WSHSY, CDR2 SAAADI. The length of the CDR3 is 20 residues. The V gene lost 3 bases and the J gene lost 0 bases, with 23 bases spanning the gap.

The J gene is TRBJ1-1, the V gene TRBV11-2; D is ambiguous. The CDR3 spans 14 residues. Per germline, CDR1 SGHAT and CDR2 FQNNGV. Trimming pared 5 bases from V and 7 bases from J, leaving 17 bases between. CDR3 region: CASSPPTWAGEAFF. In DNA form, the CDR3 reads TGTGCCAGCAGCCCTCCGACCTGGGCGGGTGAAGCTTTCTTT.

V and J are TRBV4-1 and TRBJ1-3, with D tentatively TRBD1 (6 bases). The germline V and J ends were trimmed by 4 bases and 0 bases, with 10 bases remaining between them. CDR3 size: 15 residues. Germline loops: CDR1 MGHRA, CDR2 YSYEKL. The CDR3: CASSPLGGSGNTIYF. The DNA of the CDR3 is TGCGCCAGCAGCCCCCTAGGGGGCTCTGGAAACACCATATATTTT.